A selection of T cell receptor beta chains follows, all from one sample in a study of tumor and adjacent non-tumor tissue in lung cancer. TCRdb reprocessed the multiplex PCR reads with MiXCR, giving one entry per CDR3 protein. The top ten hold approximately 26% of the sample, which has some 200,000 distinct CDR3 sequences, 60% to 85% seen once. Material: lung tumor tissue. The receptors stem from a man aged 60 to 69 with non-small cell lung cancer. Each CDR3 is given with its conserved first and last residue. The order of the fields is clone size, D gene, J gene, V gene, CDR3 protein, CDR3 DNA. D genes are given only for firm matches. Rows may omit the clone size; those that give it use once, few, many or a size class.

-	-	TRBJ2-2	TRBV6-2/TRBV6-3	CASSYSASYTGGLIF	TGTGCCAGCAGTTACTCGGCTAGTTACACCGGGGGGCTGATTTTT
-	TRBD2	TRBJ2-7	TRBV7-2	CASSFTRGASYEQYF	TGTGCCAGCAGCTTCACGCGGGGGGCCTCCTACGAGCAGTACTTC
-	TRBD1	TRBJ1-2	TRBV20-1	CIASLGQGYGHTF	TGCATTGCTAGTTTAGGACAGGGGTATGGCCACACCTTC
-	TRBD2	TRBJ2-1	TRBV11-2	CASSFFGTSGTYSEHFF	TGTGCCAGCAGCTTCTTCGGGACTAGCGGAACTTACAGTGAGCACTTCTTC
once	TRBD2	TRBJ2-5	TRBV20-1	CSARDHSGGQETQYF	TGCAGTGCTAGAGATCATAGCGGGGGCCAAGAGACCCAGTACTTC
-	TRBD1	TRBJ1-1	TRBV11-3	CASSLRMDRGLPGDTEAFF	TGTGCGAGCAGCTTGAGGATGGACAGGGGGCTACCAGGCGACACTGAAGCTTTCTTT
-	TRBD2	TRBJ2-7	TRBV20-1	CSASERLAGEKYEQYF	TGCAGTGCTAGCGAGAGACTAGCGGGAGAGAAATACGAGCAGTACTTC
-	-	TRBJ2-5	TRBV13	CASSPHGTETQYF	TGTGCCAGCAGCCCCCATGGTACGGAGACCCAGTACTTC
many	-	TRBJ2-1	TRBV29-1	CSVEVSGNEQFF	TGCAGCGTTGAAGTCTCGGGGAATGAGCAGTTCTTC
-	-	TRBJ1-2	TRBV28	CASSIYRDRGYTF	TGTGCCAGCAGTATTTACAGGGACCGTGGCTACACCTTC
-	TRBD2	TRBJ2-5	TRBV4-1	CASSQPGGAQDTQYF	TGTGCCAGCAGCCAACCCGGGGGGGCCCAAGATACTCAGTACTTC
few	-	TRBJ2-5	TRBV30	CAWSYPPKETQYF	TGTGCCTGGAGTTACCCCCCAAAAGAGACCCAGTACTTC
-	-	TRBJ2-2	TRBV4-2	CANSQMRVGGELFF	TGTGCCAACAGCCAGATGAGGGTGGGCGGGGAGTTGTTTTTT
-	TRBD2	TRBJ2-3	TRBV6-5	CASTLAGGPLDTQYF	TGTGCCAGCACCCTAGCGGGAGGGCCGTTAGATACGCAGTATTTC
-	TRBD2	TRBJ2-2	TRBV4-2	CASSQGASGGAGELFF	TGTGCCAGCAGCCAAGGCGCTAGCGGGGGAGCCGGGGAGCTGTTTTTT
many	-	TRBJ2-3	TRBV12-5	CASGPGSTDTQYF	TGTGCTAGTGGCCCCGGAAGCACAGATACGCAGTATTTT
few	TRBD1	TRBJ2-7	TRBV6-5	CASSYTGTGVYEQYF	TGTGCCAGCAGTTACACCGGGACAGGGGTTTACGAGCAGTACTTC
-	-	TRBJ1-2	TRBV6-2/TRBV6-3	CASSYRHDSLTNGYTF	TGTGCCAGCAGTTACCGCCACGACAGTCTTACCAATGGCTACACCTTC
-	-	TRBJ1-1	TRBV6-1	CANSWTGRNTVAFF	TGTGCCAACAGTTGGACCGGACGGAACACTGTAGCTTTCTTT
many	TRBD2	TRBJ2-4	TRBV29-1	CSAEGEGIQYF	TGCAGCGCCGAAGGGGAGGGAATTCAGTACTTC
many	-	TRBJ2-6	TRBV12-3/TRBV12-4	CASKPPGTGANVLTF	TGTGCCAGCAAGCCCCCGGGAACTGGGGCCAACGTCCTGACTTTC
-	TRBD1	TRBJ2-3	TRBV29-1	CSALTGVRIDTQCF	TGCAGCGCCTTAACAGGGGTCCGGATAGATACGCAGTGTTTT
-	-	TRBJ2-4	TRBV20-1	CSAPQIAKNIHYF	TGCAGTGCTCCTCAGATAGCCAAAAACATTCATTACTTC
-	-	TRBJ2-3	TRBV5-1	CAISVKEGAITDTQYF	TGTGCCATCAGCGTGAAGGAGGGAGCCATCACAGATACGCAGTATTTT
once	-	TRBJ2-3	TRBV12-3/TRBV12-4	CASSTAGTASDQPQYF	TGTGCCAGCAGTACCGCCGGGACGGCAAGCGATCAGCCCCAGTATTTT
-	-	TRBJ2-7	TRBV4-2	CASSQDFTGVTYEQYF	TGTGCCAGCAGCCAAGATTTTACGGGGGTCACCTACGAGCAGTACTTC
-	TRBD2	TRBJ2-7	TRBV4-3	CASSQDRLAGSHEQYF	TGCGCCAGCAGCCAAGACAGACTAGCTGGAAGCCACGAGCAGTACTTC
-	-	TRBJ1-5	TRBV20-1	CSANNRLEQPQHF	TGCAGTGCTAACAACCGGCTGGAGCAGCCCCAGCATTTT
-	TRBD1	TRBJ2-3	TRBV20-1	CSVTGTGDTDTHYF	TGCAGTGTGACCGGGACAGGGGACACAGATACGCATTATTTT
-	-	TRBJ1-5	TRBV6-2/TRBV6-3	CASSNDRLRSQHF	TGTGCCAGCAGCAACGACCGTTTAAGGTCCCAGCATTTT
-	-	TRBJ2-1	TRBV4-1	CASSQEYQSSYNGQFF	TGCGCCAGCAGCCAAGAATACCAGTCCTCCTACAATGGGCAGTTCTTC
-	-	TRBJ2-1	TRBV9	CASSADYSIEQFF	TGTGCCAGCAGCGCTGACTATTCGATTGAGCAGTTCTTC
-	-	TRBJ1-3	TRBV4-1	CASSQLENAGNTIYF	TGCGCCAGCAGCCAACTAGAAAACGCTGGAAACACCATATATTTT
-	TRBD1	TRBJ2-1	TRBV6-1	CASSDRSPQGAQAF	TGTGCCAGCAGTGACAGAAGCCCTCAGGGGGCGCAAGCTTTC
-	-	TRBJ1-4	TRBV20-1	CSARDPQALVEKLFF	TGTAGTGCTAGAGATCCCCAGGCGTTGGTTGAAAAACTGTTTTTT
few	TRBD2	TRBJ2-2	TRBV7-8	CASKGLAFNTGELFF	TGTGCCAGCAAGGGACTAGCTTTTAACACCGGGGAGCTGTTTTTT
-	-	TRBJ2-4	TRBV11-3	CANKAAGTNIQYF	TGTGCCAACAAGGCCGCGGGGACAAACATTCAGTACTTC
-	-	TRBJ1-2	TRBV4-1	CASSLEQGGSYGYTF	TGCGCCAGCAGCCTAGAACAGGGAGGTAGCTATGGCTACACCTTC
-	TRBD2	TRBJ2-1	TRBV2	CASSLAGDKEFF	TGTGCCAGCAGCCTAGCGGGGGACAAGGAGTTCTTC
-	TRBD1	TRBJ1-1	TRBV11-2	CARSPTRGPFRGEAFF	TGTGCCAGGAGCCCCACCAGGGGGCCATTTAGGGGTGAAGCTTTCTTT
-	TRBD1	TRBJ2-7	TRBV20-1	CSAHDRVMRQYF	TGCAGTGCCCACGACAGGGTAATGCGGCAGTACTTC
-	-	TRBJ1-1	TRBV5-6	CDSSTGQITTEAFF	TGTGACAGCAGCACCGGACAGATTACCACTGAAGCTTTCTTT
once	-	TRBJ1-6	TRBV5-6	CARSSGGRVANSPLHF	TGTGCCAGGAGCTCGGGCGGGAGGGTAGCGAATTCACCCCTCCACTTT
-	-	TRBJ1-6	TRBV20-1	CSPQRTGLSYNSPLHF	TGCAGTCCTCAGAGAACGGGTCTTTCCTATAATTCACCCCTCCACTTT
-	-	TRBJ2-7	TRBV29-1	CSVEETRGIEQYF	TGCAGCGTTGAAGAGACAAGGGGCATCGAGCAGTACTTC
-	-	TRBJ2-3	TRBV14	CASNPGEVYNLYIDTQYF	TGTGCCAGCAACCCTGGGGAGGTTTACAATCTTTACATAGATACGCAGTATTTT
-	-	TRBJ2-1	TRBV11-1	CASSKLVNEQFF	TGTGCCAGCAGCAAACTAGTTAATGAACAGTTCTTC
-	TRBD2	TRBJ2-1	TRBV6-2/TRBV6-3	CASSYGQTSTGNEQFF	TGTGCCAGCAGTTACGGTCAGACTAGCACAGGCAATGAGCAGTTCTTC
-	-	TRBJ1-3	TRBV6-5	CASRHMATGNTLYF	TGTGCCAGCCGTCACATGGCCACTGGAAACACCTTATATTTT
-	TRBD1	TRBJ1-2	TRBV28	CASSPQTGGIYGYTF	TGTGCCAGCAGCCCCCAGACAGGGGGCATATATGGCTACACCTTC
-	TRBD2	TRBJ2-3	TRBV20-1	CSASTSMSTDTQYF	TGCAGTGCTTCGACTAGCATGAGCACAGATACGCAGTATTTT